This T cell receptor (beta chain) was identified during a study of PD-L1 blockade in urothelial cancer. Study at large: Male sex and bladder-origin urothelial cancer characterized about 90% of the roughly 30 patients. Blood samples had a median of approximately 150,000 T cells, tens of thousands of unique TCRs, and clonality approximately 0.086. Study findings and constraints: Larger 3-week expansion of tumor-associated blood clones was seen in durable-benefit patients.

Time point here: pretreatment peripheral blood. Into every PCR, synthetic TCR analog templates were spiked. The table came from immunoSEQ multiplex PCR; TCRdb's copy has only in-frame clones and leaves some out. The profile shows some 45,000 clones, roughly 88% of them singletons. For this clone: What it binds is not known.

The TCR comes from a donor at least 40 years old with urothelial cancer. Sequenced here: PBMCs, sampled around atezolizumab (anti-PD-L1) treatment.

CDR3 sequence: CASSFPNRGTEAFF. The DNA for the CDR3 is TGTGCCAGCAGTTTCCCTAACAGGGGCACTGAAGCTTTCTTT. This rearrangement joins TRBV28 to TRBJ1-1; 7 bases agree with TRBD1. V lost 3 bases and J lost 4; bases outside the gene matches: 5. This CDR3 is built from 14 residues. Germline CDR1 is MDHEN and CDR2 is SYDVKM.